The 5 T cell receptor beta chains below come from one sample, sequenced in a study of vaccination and CD4 T cells after COVID-19. These receptors lack a known antigen. Oncomine TCR Beta short-read sequencing was applied to DNA from cultured CD4+ T cells. TCRdb redid the calling of the PCR reads with MiXCR, one entry per CDR3 protein. The repertoire holds roughly 9,800 distinct CDR3 sequences, with less than 55% as singletons. Treatment indicated: approximately nine-day PBMC culture with coronavirus spike peptide pools or control peptides (ViraFEST assay). Sample: CD4+ T cells from blood, cultured in vitro. Receptors originate from a human donor who had recovered from COVID-19.

This rearrangement joins TRBV19 to TRBJ2-3; D call uncertain. The germline V and J ends were trimmed by 3 bases and 1 base, with 5 bases remaining between them. The germline V gene has CDR1 LNHDA and CDR2 SQIVND (reference sequence). The CDR3 covers 13 residues. The CDR3, as DNA: TGTGCCAGTAGTATGATCGGCACAGATACGCAGTATTTT. It encodes CASSMIGTDTQYF.

The chain combines TRBV19 with TRBJ1-1, with 8 bases fitting TRBD1. Germline CDR1 and CDR2: LNHDA and SQIVND (reference sequence). This CDR3 spans 13 amino acids. The J segment lost 9 bases and the V segment lost 1 base, leaving 4 bases of the junction unmatched. CDR3 nucleotide sequence: TGTGCCAGTAGTATAGCGCCAGGGGGCAAAGCTTTCTTT. It encodes CASSIAPGGKAFF.

V usage is TRBV4-1 and J usage is TRBJ1-2, with TRBD1 matching 10 bases. V gave up 1 base and J gave up 4 bases; unmatched junction bases: 3. The length of the CDR3 is 15 residues. Germline V gives CDR1 MGHRA, CDR2 YSYEKL. The CDR3 protein is CASSQGDRGPYGYTF. CDR3 bases: TGCGCCAGCAGCCAAGGGGACAGGGGCCCCTATGGCTACACCTTC.

On this clonotype: At one boundary the junction diverges from the germline segment, which might be a read error. This rearrangement joins TRBV19 to TRBJ2-6; D gene ambiguous. CDR3 size: 15 residues. CDR1 and CDR2 (germline): LNHDA, SQIVND (reference sequence). Here the CDR3 DNA reads TGTACCAGTAAAACCCTACACTCTGGGGCCAACGTCCTGACTTTC. This gives the protein CTSKTLHSGANVLTF.

This clonotype was seen only a few times. J is TRBJ1-5 and V is TRBV2, with D unresolved. Trimming removed 4 bases at V and 6 bases at J, with 4 bases between. Looked up from germline, CDR1 is SNHLY and CDR2 is FYNNEI. The CDR3 has 11 amino acids. The DNA for the CDR3 is TGTGCCAGCAGTGTCAGTCAGCCCCAGCATTTT. This translates into CASSVSQPQHF.